Presented here are 3 T cell receptor beta chains from one specimen sequenced in a study of Graves' ophthalmopathy and Graves' hyperthyroidism. Investigators amplified TCR beta CDR3 regions from RNA transcripts. HTBI-primed RT-PCR formed the first round, and a multiplex PCR formed the second. TCRdb reprocessed the multiplex PCR reads with MiXCR, giving one entry per CDR3 protein. Of some 350,000 distinct CDR3 sequences listed, 17% are singletons. The material sequenced was peripheral blood. The receptors were gathered from an adult woman with stable Graves' hyperthyroidism.

The V call is TRBV5-1, the J call TRBJ1-2; the D gene is possibly TRBD1 (6 bases). This CDR3 contains 14 residues. Trimming removed 4 bases at V and 3 bases at J, with 13 bases between. Germline values: CDR1 SGHRS, CDR2 YFSETQ. CDR3 bases: TGCGCCAGCAGCGTCAAGGCAGGGGACTATGGCTACACCTTC. Translated: CASSVKAGDYGYTF.

In its sample, this clonotype was seen many times. The rearrangement uses TRBV6-2 or TRBV6-3 and TRBJ1-1; a weak D match, TRBD1 (6 bases). The germline V and J ends were trimmed by 7 bases and 1 base, with 16 bases remaining between them. Per germline, CDR1 MNHEY and CDR2 SVGEGT. The CDR3 totals 15 residues. CDR3 bases: TGTGCCAGCAAAAAAGGGGGTGTCGGGAACACTGAAGCTTTCTTT. The encoded protein is CASKKGGVGNTEAFF.

The rearrangement joins TRBV18 to TRBJ1-5, with D unclear. The CDR3 length is 15 residues. Germline loops: CDR1 KGHSH, CDR2 LQKENI. V lost 2 bases to trimming and J lost 2 bases, with 10 bases between them. For the CDR3, the DNA is TGTGCCAGCTCACCAGGCCTGCTCGGCAATCAGCCCCAGCATTTT. Protein product: CASSPGLLGNQPQHF.